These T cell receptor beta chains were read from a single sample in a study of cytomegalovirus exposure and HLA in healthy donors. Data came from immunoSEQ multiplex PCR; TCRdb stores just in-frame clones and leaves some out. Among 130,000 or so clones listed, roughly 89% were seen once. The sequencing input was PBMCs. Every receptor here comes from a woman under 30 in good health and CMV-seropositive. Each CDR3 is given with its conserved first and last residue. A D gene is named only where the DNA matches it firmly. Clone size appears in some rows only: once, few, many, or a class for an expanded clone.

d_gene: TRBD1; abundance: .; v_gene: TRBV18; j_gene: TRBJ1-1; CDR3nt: TGTGCCAGCTCTCTTCAGACAGGGGAAGCTTTCTTT; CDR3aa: CASSLQTGEAFF
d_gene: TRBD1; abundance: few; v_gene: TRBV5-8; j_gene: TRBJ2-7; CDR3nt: TGTGCCAGCATCCGCCGGGACAGGGACGAGCAGTACTTC; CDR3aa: CASIRRDRDEQYF
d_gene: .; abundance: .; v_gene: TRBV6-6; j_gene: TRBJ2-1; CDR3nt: TGTGCCAGCAGGCCTCCGTCCCCGGGTGAGCAGTTCTTC; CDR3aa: CASRPPSPGEQFF
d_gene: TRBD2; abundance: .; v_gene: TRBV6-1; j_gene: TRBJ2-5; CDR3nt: TGTGCCAGCAGTGCCCCGACTAGCTGGGTTCAAGAGACCCAGTACTTC; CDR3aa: CASSAPTSWVQETQYF
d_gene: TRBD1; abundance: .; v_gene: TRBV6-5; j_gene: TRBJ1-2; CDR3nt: TGTGCCAGCAGCCGCGGGACAGGGTGGCACTATGGCTACACCTTC; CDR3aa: CASSRGTGWHYGYTF
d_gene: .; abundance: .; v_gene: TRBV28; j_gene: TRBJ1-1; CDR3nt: TGTGCCAGCAGTTTAGGTTTCGGGAACACTGAAGCTTTCTTT; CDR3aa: CASSLGFGNTEAFF
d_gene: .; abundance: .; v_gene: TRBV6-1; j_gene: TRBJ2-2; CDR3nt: TGTGCCAGCAGTGTGTTTTACGGGGGGAACACCGGGGAGCTGTTTTTT; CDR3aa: CASSVFYGGNTGELFF
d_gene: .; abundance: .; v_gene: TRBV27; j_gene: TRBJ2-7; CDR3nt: TGTGCCAGCAGTCGGGTAGGGGGAATCTACGAGCAGTACTTC; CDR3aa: CASSRVGGIYEQYF
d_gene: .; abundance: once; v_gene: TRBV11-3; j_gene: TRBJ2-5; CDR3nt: TGTGCCAGCAGCGACGTCTCGGGGGCCCAGTACTTC; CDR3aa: CASSDVSGAQYF
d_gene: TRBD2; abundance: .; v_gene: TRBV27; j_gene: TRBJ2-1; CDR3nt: TGTGCCAGCAGTTTATCAGCGGGGGGGCCTAATGAGCAGTTCTTC; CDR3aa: CASSLSAGGPNEQFF
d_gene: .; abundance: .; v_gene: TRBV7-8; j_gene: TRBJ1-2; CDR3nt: TGTGCCAGCAGCTCCGGTGCCCACAGGCTGTACCCCTCCCTCTATGGCTACACCTTC; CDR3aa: CASSSGAHRLYPSLYGYTF
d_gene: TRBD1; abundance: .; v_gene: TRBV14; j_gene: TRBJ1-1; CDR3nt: TGTGCCAGCAGCCGGGACAGGGCACTTAACACTGAAGCTTTCTTT; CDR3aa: CASSRDRALNTEAFF
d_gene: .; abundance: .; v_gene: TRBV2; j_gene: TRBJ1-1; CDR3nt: TGTGCCAGCAGTGACGGAGGTATGAACACTGAAGCTTTCTTT; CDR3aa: CASSDGGMNTEAFF
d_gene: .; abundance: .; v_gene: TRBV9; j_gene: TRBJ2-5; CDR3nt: TGTGCCAGCAGCGCCAGACTACAAGAGACCCAGTACTTC; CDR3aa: CASSARLQETQYF
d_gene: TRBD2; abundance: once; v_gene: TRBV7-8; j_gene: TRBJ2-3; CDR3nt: TGTGCCAGCAGCCAGACTAGCGGGGGCGCAGATACGCAGTATTTT; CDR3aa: CASSQTSGGADTQYF
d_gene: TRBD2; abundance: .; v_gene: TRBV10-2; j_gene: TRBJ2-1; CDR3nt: TGCGCCAGCAGTGACGGGAGGGGAGATGAGCAGTTCTTC; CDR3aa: CASSDGRGDEQFF
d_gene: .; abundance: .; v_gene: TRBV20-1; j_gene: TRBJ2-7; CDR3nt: TGCAGTGCTGCCTATTTATACGAGCAGTACTTC; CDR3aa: CSAAYLYEQYF
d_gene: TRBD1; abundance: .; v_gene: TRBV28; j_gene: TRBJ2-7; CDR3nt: TGTGCCAGCAGTTTGACAGGGTCAAGCTCCTACGAGCAGTACTTC; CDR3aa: CASSLTGSSSYEQYF
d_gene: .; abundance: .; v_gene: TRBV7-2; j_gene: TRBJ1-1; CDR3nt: TGTGCCAGCAGCTTAGTTCGGTCGAACACTGAAGCTTTCTTT; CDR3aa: CASSLVRSNTEAFF
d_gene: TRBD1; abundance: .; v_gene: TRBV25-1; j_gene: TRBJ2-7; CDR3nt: TGTGCCAGCAGTGAATCGGACAGGGACCCCTACGAGCAGTACTTC; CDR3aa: CASSESDRDPYEQYF
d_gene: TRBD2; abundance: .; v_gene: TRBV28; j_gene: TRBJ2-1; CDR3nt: TGTGCCAGCAGACAACTAGCGGGGGGCAATGAGCAGTTCTTC; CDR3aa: CASRQLAGGNEQFF
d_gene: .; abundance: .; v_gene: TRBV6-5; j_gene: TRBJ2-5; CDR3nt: TGTGCCAGCAGTGAGAGCATAGAGGAGTACTTC; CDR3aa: CASSESIEEYF
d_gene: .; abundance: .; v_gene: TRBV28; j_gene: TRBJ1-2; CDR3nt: TGTGCCAGCAGCCTGAGCGGGGATCGGGGTGGCTACACCTTC; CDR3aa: CASSLSGDRGGYTF
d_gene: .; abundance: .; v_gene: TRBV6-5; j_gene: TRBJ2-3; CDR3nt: TGTGCCAGCAGTTACCAAGCTAGCAGCACAGATACGCAGTATTTT; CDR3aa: CASSYQASSTDTQYF
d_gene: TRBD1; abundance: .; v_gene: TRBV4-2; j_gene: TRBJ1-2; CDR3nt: TGTGCCAGCAGCCAAGTTGATTGGACAGGGGGATATGGCTACACCTTC; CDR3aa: CASSQVDWTGGYGYTF
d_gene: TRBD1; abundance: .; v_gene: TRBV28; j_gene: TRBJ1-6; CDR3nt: TGTGCCACCAAGACAGGGACAGGGAATTCACCCCTCCACTTT; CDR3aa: CATKTGTGNSPLHF
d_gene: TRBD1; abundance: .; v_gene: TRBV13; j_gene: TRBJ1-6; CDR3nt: TGTGCCAGCAGCTTAGGGGACAGGGATAATTCACCCCTCCACTTT; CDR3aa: CASSLGDRDNSPLHF
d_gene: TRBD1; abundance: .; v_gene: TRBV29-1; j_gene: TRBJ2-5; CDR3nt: TGCAGCGCCACAGGACAGGGGAAACAAGAGACCCAGTACTTC; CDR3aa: CSATGQGKQETQYF
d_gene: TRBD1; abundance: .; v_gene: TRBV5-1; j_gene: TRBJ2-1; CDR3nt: TGCGCCAGCAGCCCTCTGACAGGGGACAATGAGCAGTTCTTC; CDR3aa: CASSPLTGDNEQFF
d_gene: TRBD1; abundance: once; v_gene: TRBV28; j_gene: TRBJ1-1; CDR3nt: TGTGCCAGCAGCAGAACAGGGGACCTCACTGAAGCTTTCTTT; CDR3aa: CASSRTGDLTEAFF